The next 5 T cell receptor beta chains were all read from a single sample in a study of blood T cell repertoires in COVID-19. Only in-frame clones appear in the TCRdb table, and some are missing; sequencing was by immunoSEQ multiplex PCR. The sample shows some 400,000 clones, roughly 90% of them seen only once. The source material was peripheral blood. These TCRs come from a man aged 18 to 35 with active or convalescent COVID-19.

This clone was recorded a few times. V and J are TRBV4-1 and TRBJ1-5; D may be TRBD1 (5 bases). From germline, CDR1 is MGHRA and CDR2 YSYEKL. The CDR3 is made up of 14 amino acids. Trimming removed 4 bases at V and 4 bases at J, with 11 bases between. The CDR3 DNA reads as TGCGCCAGCAGCCTAAACAGGATTAATCAGCCCCAGCATTTT. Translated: CASSLNRINQPQHF.

CDR3 protein: CASSTRTGGSNQPQHF. The DNA for the CDR3 is TGTGCCAGCAGTACTCGGACAGGGGGGAGCAATCAGCCCCAGCATTTT. The V gene is TRBV28, the J gene TRBJ1-5; TRBD1 matches 10 bases. This CDR3 spans 16 amino acids. In germline, CDR1 is MDHEN, CDR2 SYDVKM. V gave up 5 bases and J gave up 1 base; unmatched junction bases: 5.

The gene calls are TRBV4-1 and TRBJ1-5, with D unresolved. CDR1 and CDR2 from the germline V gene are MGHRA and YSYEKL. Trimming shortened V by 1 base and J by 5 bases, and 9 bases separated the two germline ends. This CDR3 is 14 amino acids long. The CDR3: CASSQVRGYQPQHF. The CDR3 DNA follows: TGCGCCAGCAGCCAAGTACGGGGATATCAGCCCCAGCATTTT.

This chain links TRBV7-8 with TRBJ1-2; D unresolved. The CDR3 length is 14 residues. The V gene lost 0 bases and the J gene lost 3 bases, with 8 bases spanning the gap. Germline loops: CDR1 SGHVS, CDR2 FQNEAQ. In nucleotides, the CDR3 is TGTGCCAGCAGCTTAGCGCGCCAGGACTATGGCTACACCTTC. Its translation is CASSLARQDYGYTF.

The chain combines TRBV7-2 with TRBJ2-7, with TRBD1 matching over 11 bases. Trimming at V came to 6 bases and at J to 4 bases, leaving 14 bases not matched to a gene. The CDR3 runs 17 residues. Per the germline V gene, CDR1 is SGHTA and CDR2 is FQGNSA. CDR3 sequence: CASRPNRDRGFAYEQYF. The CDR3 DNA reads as TGTGCCAGCAGGCCCAACCGGGACAGGGGGTTCGCTTACGAGCAGTACTTC.